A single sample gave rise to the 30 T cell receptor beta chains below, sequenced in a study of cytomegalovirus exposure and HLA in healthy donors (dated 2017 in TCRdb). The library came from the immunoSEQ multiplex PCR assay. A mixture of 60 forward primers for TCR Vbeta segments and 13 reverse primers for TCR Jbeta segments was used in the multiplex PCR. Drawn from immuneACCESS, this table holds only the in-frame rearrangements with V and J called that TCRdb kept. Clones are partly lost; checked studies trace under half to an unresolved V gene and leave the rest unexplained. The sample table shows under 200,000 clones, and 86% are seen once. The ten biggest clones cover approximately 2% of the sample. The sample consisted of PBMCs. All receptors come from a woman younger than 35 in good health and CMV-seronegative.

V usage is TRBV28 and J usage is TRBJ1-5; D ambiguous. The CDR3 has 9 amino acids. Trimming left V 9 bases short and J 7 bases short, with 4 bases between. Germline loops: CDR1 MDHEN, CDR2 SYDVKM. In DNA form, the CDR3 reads TGTGCCAGTTCACAGCCCCAGCATTTT. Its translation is CASSQPQHF.

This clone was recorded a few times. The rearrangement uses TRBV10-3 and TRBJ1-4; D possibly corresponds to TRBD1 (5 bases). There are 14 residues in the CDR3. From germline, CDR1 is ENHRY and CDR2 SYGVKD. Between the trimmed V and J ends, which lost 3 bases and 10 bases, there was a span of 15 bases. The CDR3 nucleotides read TGTGCCATCAGTGACCAGGGCTCCGTGGGAAAACTGTTTTTT. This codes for CAISDQGSVGKLFF.

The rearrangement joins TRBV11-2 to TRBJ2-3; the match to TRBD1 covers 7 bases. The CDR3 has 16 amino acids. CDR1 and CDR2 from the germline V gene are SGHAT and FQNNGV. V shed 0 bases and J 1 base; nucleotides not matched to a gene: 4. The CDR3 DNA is TGTGCCAGCAGCTTAGATCCCGGACAGGGCACAGATACGCAGTATTTT. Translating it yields CASSLDPGQGTDTQYF. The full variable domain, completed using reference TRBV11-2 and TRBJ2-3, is EAGVAQSPRYKIIEKRQSVAFWCNPISGHATLYWYQQILGQGPKLLIQFQNNGVVDDSQLPKDRFSAERLKGVDSTLKIQPAKLEDSAVYLCASSLDPGQGTDTQYFGPGTRLTVL.

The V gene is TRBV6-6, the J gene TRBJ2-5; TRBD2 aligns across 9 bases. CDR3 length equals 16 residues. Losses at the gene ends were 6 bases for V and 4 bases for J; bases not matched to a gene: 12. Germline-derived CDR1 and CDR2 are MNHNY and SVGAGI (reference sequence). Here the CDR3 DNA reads TGTGCCAGCAGCTACAAGACCGGGACTAGCATAGAGACCCAGTACTTC. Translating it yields CASSYKTGTSIETQYF.

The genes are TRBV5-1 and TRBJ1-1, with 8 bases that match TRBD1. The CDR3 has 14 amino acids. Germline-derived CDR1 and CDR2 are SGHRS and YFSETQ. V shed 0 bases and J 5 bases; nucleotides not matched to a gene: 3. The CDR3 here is CASSLGQGLTEAFF. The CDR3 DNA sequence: TGCGCCAGCAGCTTGGGACAGGGGTTGACTGAAGCTTTCTTT.

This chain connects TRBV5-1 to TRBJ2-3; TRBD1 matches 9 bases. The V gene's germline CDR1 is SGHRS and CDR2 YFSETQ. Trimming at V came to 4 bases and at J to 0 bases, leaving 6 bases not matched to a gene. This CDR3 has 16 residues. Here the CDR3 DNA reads TGCGCCAGCAGCCTAGGACAGGGGACGAGCACAGATACGCAGTATTTT. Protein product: CASSLGQGTSTDTQYF.

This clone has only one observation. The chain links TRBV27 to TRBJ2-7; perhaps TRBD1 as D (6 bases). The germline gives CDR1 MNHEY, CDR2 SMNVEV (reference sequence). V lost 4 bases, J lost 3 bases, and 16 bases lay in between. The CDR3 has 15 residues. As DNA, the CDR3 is TGTGCCAGCAGTTCTTTCCCGGGACACCGCTACGAGCAGTACTTC. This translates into CASSSFPGHRYEQYF.

The CDR3 region is CAGGTGEYSNQPQHF. DNA of the CDR3: TGTGCCGGAGGGACAGGGGAATATAGCAATCAGCCCCAGCATTTT. The chain uses TRBV6-1 and TRBJ1-5; 10 bases align to TRBD1. The CDR3 loop spans 15 amino acids. The J segment lost 0 bases and the V segment lost 11 bases, leaving 7 bases of the junction unmatched. Germline CDR1 is MNHNS and CDR2 is SASEGT.

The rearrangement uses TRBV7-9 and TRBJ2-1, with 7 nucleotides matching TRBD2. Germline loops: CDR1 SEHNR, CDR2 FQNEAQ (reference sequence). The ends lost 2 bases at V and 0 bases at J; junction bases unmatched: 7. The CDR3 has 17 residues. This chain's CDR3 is CASSLLSGDYSYNEQFF. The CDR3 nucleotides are TGTGCCAGCAGCTTACTTTCCGGGGACTACTCCTACAATGAGCAGTTCTTC.

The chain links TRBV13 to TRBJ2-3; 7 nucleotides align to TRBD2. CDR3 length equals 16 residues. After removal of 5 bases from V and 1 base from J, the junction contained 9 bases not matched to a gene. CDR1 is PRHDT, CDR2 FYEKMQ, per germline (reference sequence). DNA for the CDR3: TGTGCCAGCAGCCCGCGGGGGAGCGTTCGCACAGATACGCAGTATTTT. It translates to CASSPRGSVRTDTQYF.

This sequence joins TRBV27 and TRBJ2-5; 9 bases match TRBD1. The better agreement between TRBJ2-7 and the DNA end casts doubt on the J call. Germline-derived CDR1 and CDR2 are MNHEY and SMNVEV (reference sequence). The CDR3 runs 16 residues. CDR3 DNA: TGTGCCAGCAGTAGCAGGCGACAGGGGGGGCCCTACGAGCAGTACTTC. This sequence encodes CASSSRRQGGPYEQYF.

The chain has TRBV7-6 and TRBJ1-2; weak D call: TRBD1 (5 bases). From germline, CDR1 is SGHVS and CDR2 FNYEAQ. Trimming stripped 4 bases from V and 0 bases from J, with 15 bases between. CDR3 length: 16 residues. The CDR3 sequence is CASSSIQGPSNYGYTF. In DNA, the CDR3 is TGTGCCAGCAGCTCCATCCAGGGCCCCTCTAACTATGGCTACACCTTC. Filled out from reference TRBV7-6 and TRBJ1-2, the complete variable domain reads GAGVSQSPRYKVTKRGQDVALRCDPISGHVSLYWYRQALGQGPEFLTYFNYEAQQDKSGLPNDRFSAERPEGSISTLTIQRTEQRDSAMYRCASSSIQGPSNYGYTFGSGTRLTVV.

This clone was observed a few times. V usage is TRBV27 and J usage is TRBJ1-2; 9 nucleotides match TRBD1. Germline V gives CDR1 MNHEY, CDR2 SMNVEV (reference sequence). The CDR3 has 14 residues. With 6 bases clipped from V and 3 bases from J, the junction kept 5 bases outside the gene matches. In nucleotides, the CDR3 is TGTGCCAGCAGGCCGGGACAGGGTTACTATGGCTACACCTTC. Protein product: CASRPGQGYYGYTF.

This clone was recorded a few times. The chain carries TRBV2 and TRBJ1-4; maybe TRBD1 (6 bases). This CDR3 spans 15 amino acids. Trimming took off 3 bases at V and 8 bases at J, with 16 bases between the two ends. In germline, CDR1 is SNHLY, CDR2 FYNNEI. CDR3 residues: CASSDRDTGQEKLFF. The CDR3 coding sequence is TGTGCCAGCAGTGACCGGGACACAGGTCAAGAAAAACTGTTTTTT.

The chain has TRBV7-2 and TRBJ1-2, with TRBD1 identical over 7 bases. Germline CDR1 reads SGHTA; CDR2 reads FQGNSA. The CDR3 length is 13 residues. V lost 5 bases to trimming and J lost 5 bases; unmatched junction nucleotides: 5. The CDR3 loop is CASSPTGVYGYTF. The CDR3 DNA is TGTGCCAGCAGCCCAACAGGGGTTTATGGCTACACCTTC. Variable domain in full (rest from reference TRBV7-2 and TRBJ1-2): GAGVSQSPSNKVTEKGKDVELRCDPISGHTALYWYRQSLGQGLEFLIYFQGNSAPDKSGLPSDRFSAERTGGSVSTLTIQRTQQEDSAVYLCASSPTGVYGYTFGSGTRLTVV.

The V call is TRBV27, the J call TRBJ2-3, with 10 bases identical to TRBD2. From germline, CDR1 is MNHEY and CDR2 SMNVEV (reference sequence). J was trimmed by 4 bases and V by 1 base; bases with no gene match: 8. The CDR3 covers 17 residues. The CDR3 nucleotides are TGTGCCAGCAGTTTATTCCAGCGGGGGGGTTTCGCAGATACGCAGTATTTT. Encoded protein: CASSLFQRGGFADTQYF.

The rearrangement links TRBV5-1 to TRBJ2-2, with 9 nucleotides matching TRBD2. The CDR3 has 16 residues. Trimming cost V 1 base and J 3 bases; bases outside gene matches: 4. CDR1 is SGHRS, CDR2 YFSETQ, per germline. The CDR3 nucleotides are TGCGCCAGCAGCTTGCCCAGCGGGGGGCACACCGGGGAGCTGTTTTTT. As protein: CASSLPSGGHTGELFF.

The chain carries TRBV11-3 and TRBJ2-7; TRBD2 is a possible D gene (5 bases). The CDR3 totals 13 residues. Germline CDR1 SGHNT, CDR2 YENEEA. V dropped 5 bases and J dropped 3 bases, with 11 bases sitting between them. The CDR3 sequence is CASSRGRFYEQYF. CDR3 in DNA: TGTGCCAGCAGCCGGGGTCGCTTCTACGAGCAGTACTTC.

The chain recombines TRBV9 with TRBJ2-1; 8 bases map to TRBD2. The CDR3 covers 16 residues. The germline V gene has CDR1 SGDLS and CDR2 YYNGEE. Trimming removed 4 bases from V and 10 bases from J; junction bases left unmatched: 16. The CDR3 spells CASSPHNPRTSREQFF. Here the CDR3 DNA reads TGTGCCAGCAGCCCCCACAACCCGAGGACTAGCCGGGAGCAGTTCTTC.

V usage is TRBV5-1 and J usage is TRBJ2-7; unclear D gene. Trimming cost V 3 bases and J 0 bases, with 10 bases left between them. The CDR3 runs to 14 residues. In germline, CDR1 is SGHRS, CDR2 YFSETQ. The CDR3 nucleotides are TGCGCCAGCAGCTGGGCTTTCGCCTCCTACGAGCAGTACTTC. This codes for CASSWAFASYEQYF.

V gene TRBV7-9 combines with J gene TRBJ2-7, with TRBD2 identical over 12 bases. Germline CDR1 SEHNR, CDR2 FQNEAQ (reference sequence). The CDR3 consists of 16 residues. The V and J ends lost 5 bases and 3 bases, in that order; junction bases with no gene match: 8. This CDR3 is CASSPTGTSGYYEQYF. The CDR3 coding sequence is TGTGCCAGCAGCCCGACCGGGACTAGCGGGTACTACGAGCAGTACTTC.

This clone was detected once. The chain's CDR3 is CASSSGTDYGYTF. The CDR3 nucleotides read TGTGCCAGCAGTTCCGGGACAGACTATGGCTACACCTTC. V and J are TRBV28 and TRBJ1-2, with 7 nucleotides matching TRBD1. This CDR3 has 13 amino acids. The V gene end was trimmed by 4 bases and the J gene end by 3 bases; junction bases not matched to a gene: 2. CDR1 and CDR2 from the germline V gene are MDHEN and SYDVKM.

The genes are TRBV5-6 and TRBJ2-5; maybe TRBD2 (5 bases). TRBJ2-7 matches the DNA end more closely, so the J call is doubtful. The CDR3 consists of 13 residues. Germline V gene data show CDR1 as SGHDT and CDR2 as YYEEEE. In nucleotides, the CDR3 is TGTGCCAGCAGCTTGACGGGGTTAGACGAGCAGTACTTC. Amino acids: CASSLTGLDEQYF.

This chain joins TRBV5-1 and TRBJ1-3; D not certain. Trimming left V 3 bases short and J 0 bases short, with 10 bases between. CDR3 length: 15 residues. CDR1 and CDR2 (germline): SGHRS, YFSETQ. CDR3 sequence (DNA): TGCGCCAGCAGCTCCTCAGGCATCTCTGGAAACACCATATATTTT. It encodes CASSSSGISGNTIYF.

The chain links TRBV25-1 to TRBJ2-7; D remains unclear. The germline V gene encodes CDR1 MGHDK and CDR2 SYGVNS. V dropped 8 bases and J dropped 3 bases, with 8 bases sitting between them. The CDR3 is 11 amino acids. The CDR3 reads CASASFYEQYF. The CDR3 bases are TGTGCCAGCGCGTCCTTCTACGAGCAGTACTTC.

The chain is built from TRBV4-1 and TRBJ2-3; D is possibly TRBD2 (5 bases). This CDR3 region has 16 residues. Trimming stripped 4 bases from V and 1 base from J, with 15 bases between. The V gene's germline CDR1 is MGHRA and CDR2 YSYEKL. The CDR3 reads CASSPILVRGTDTQYF. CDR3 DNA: TGCGCCAGCAGCCCCATACTAGTTAGGGGCACAGATACGCAGTATTTT.

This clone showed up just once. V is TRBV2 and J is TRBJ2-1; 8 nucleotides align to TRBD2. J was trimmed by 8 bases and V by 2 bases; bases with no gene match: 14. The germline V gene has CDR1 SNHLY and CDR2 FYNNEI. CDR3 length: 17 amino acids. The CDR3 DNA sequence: TGTGCCAGCAGTGAAAGCCCTAGCGGGCCCCCGGTGGATGAGCAGTTCTTC. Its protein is CASSESPSGPPVDEQFF.

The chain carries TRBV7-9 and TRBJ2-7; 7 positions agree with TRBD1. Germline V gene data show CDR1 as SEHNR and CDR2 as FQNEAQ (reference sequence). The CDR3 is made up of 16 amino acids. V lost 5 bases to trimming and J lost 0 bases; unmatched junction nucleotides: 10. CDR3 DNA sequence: TGTGCCAGCAGCCACGGTCGGGACAGTGCCTCCTACGAGCAGTACTTC. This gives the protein CASSHGRDSASYEQYF.

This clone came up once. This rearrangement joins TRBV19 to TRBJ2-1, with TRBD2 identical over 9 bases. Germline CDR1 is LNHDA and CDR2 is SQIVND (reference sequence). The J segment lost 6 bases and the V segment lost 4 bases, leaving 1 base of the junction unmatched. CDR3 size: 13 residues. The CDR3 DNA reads TGTGCCAGTAGTAGCGGGGGGGTCAATGAGCAGTTCTTC. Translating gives CASSSGGVNEQFF.

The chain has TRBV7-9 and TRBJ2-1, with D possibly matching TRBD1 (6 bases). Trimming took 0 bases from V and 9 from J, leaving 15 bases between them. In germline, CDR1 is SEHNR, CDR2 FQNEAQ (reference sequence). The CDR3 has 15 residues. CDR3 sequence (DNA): TGTGCCAGCAGCTTAGCGCCAGGGGCGGCGGGTGAGCAGTTCTTC. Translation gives CASSLAPGAAGEQFF.